One T cell receptor beta chain is described in this entry. Looked up from germline, CDR1 is MGHDK and CDR2 is SYGVNS. This CDR3 spans 15 amino acids. V was clipped by 6 bases and J by 6 bases; unmatched bases: 14. The sample comes from a study of blood T cell repertoires in COVID-19. Study in general: The samples span acute and convalescent COVID-19 from the United States, Italy and Spain.

The method was immunoSEQ multiplex PCR; TCRdb's version includes in-frame clones alone and lacks a portion of them. This sample carries over 95,000 clones, roughly 81% of them seen once, and the ten largest clones take under 11%. This TCR was sampled from a human donor in a cohort sampled during active COVID-19. The specimen sequenced was peripheral blood. J is TRBJ2-7 and V is TRBV25-1; TRBD2 agrees at 7 bases. The CDR3 DNA is TGTGCCAGCAGCCCCCCAGGCGGGAGACTGGCCGAGCAGTACTTC. Protein: CASSPPGGRLAEQYF.